This T cell receptor (beta chain) originates from a study of beta chain features in type 1 diabetes. On the study more broadly: Age, gender, cell numbers and subset yield matched between patients and controls. Study-wide results and limits: Shorter TCRB CDR3s, moderately but significantly so, marked every one of the four CD4+ subsets in Type 1 diabetes patients. Cells expressing TCR highly could be over-represented by cDNA sequencing.

A note on this clone: Antigen specificity is unknown.

Germline assignment: CDR1 MNHEY and CDR2 SMNVEV (reference sequence). CDR3 length equals 16 residues. J gave up 0 bases and V 9 bases, and 10 bases lay outside the gene matches. All of the isolated RNA was reverse transcribed, so expressed TCRB transcripts were sequenced. For naive, central memory and regulatory T cell samples, reads averaged approximately 3.6 million. Libraries were prepared by immunoSEQ multiplex PCR; TCRdb keeps only in-frame clonotypes and omits some of them. In the table there are roughly 330,000 clones, roughly 12% of which are singletons. The sequencing sample was made of naive CD4+ T cells from blood. The clonotype was recovered from a woman under 30 with type 1 diabetes. The gene calls are TRBV27 and TRBJ2-3; 9 nucleotides align to TRBD2. In DNA, the CDR3 is TGTGCCAGTCGCTCCCGACTAGCGGAAAGCACAGATACGCAGTATTTT. Translation: CASRSRLAESTDTQYF.